Listed below are T cell receptor beta chains from one sample, sequenced in a study of T cell responses to AZD1222 COVID-19 vaccine. The table came from immunoSEQ multiplex PCR; TCRdb's copy has only in-frame clones and leaves some out. The repertoire has fewer than 100,000 clones, around 84% of them found once; the top ten carry 10% to 15%. The sequenced sample was peripheral blood, obtained on day 0 of AZD1222 vaccination. All receptors derive from an adult in good health. The CDR3 runs from the conserved cysteine through the conserved F or W. Fields, in order: clone size, V gene, D gene, J gene, CDR3 DNA, CDR3 protein. D genes are given only for firm matches. Size values are once, few and many counts, or a class for expanded clones, and some rows have none.

clone_size: few; v_call: TRBV3-1/TRBV3-2; d_call: -; j_call: TRBJ2-1; cdr3_nt: TGTGCCAGCAGCCTTGGAGCGGAAAGCTCCTACAATGAGCAGTTCTTC; cdr3_aa: CASSLGAESSYNEQFF
clone_size: -; v_call: TRBV7-9; d_call: -; j_call: TRBJ1-2; cdr3_nt: -; cdr3_aa: CASSLVGVGAALF
clone_size: -; v_call: TRBV28; d_call: -; j_call: TRBJ1-3; cdr3_nt: TGTGCCAGCAGTTTATCACTACGGGGCTCTGGAAACACCATATATTTT; cdr3_aa: CASSLSLRGSGNTIYF
clone_size: -; v_call: TRBV2; d_call: TRBD1; j_call: TRBJ1-4; cdr3_nt: TGTGCCAGCAGTGAAACAGGGGCAGGCAGGGAAAAACTGTTTTTT; cdr3_aa: CASSETGAGREKLFF
clone_size: -; v_call: TRBV10-1; d_call: -; j_call: TRBJ1-5; cdr3_nt: TGCGCCAGCACAGCCTGGGGGGTGGGTCAGCCCCAGCATTTT; cdr3_aa: CASTAWGVGQPQHF
clone_size: few; v_call: TRBV21-1; d_call: -; j_call: TRBJ1-2; cdr3_nt: TGTGCCAGCAGCCAACAGTTTCCCTATGGCTACACCTTC; cdr3_aa: CASSQQFPYGYTF
clone_size: -; v_call: TRBV7-3; d_call: -; j_call: TRBJ2-2; cdr3_nt: TGTGCCAGCAGCGGGGGGACCCGCGGCGGGGAGCTGTTTTTT; cdr3_aa: CASSGGTRGGELFF
clone_size: few; v_call: TRBV5-8; d_call: -; j_call: TRBJ2-7; cdr3_nt: TGTGCCAGCAGCTTGATTGGTTTCTCCTACGAGCAGTACTTC; cdr3_aa: CASSLIGFSYEQYF
clone_size: -; v_call: TRBV5-1; d_call: -; j_call: TRBJ2-3; cdr3_nt: TGCGCCAGCAGCCCAGGCGGGTTGACAGATACGCAGTATTTT; cdr3_aa: CASSPGGLTDTQYF
clone_size: -; v_call: TRBV5-1; d_call: -; j_call: TRBJ1-2; cdr3_nt: TGCGCCAGCAGCTTGGCTCGGACACGTGGCTACACCTTC; cdr3_aa: CASSLARTRGYTF
clone_size: few; v_call: TRBV10-3; d_call: -; j_call: TRBJ2-2; cdr3_nt: TGTGCCATCAGGACCTCGGGGGGCCGACCCGGGGAGCTGTTTTTT; cdr3_aa: CAIRTSGGRPGELFF
clone_size: -; v_call: TRBV5-4; d_call: TRBD2; j_call: TRBJ2-1; cdr3_nt: TGTGCCAGCAGCTTGGGACTAGCGGGTCGTAATGAGCAGTTCTTC; cdr3_aa: CASSLGLAGRNEQFF
clone_size: -; v_call: TRBV29-1; d_call: -; j_call: TRBJ1-1; cdr3_nt: TGCAGCGTCGCCCGGCCAGAGAACACTGAAGCTTTCTTT; cdr3_aa: CSVARPENTEAFF
clone_size: -; v_call: TRBV5-1; d_call: TRBD1; j_call: TRBJ1-1; cdr3_nt: TGCGCCAGCAGCTACCCGACAGGGGTGAACACTGAAGCTTTCTTT; cdr3_aa: CASSYPTGVNTEAFF
clone_size: -; v_call: TRBV9; d_call: TRBD1; j_call: TRBJ1-1; cdr3_nt: TGTGCCAGCAGCGTAGGGGCAGGGGGAGGCACTGAAGCTTTCTTT; cdr3_aa: CASSVGAGGGTEAFF
clone_size: -; v_call: TRBV13; d_call: TRBD1; j_call: TRBJ2-7; cdr3_nt: TGTGCCAGCAGCCCGCCGGGACAGGAACTCTACGAGCAGTACTTC; cdr3_aa: CASSPPGQELYEQYF
clone_size: -; v_call: TRBV9; d_call: -; j_call: TRBJ2-2; cdr3_nt: TGTGCCAGCAGCGGGATGAACACCGGGGAGCTGTTTTTT; cdr3_aa: CASSGMNTGELFF
clone_size: -; v_call: TRBV11-3; d_call: -; j_call: TRBJ2-2; cdr3_nt: TGTGCCAGCAGCGTAACAGGGACCGGGGAGCTGTTTTTT; cdr3_aa: CASSVTGTGELFF
clone_size: -; v_call: TRBV28; d_call: -; j_call: TRBJ1-2; cdr3_nt: TGTGCCAGCAGTTTCTTTGGCCTCTATGGCTACACCTTC; cdr3_aa: CASSFFGLYGYTF
clone_size: few; v_call: TRBV10-3; d_call: -; j_call: TRBJ2-2; cdr3_nt: TGTGCCATCTTTTCAGGAAACACCGGGGAGCTGTTTTTT; cdr3_aa: CAIFSGNTGELFF
clone_size: once; v_call: TRBV29-1; d_call: -; j_call: TRBJ1-1; cdr3_nt: TGCAGCGTTGCTAAGGGGAACACTGAAGCTTTCTTT; cdr3_aa: CSVAKGNTEAFF
clone_size: -; v_call: TRBV27; d_call: -; j_call: TRBJ1-2; cdr3_nt: TGTGCCAGCAGTGACCGGGCCAGCTATGGCTACACCTTC; cdr3_aa: CASSDRASYGYTF
clone_size: -; v_call: TRBV3-1/TRBV3-2; d_call: -; j_call: TRBJ1-6; cdr3_nt: TGTGCCAGCAGCCAGAACGTTGGCCCAGAAAATTCACCCCTCCACTTT; cdr3_aa: CASSQNVGPENSPLHF
clone_size: -; v_call: TRBV19; d_call: -; j_call: TRBJ1-4; cdr3_nt: TGTGCCAGTATTGACCGTGCAACTAATGAAAAACTGTTTTTT; cdr3_aa: CASIDRATNEKLFF
clone_size: -; v_call: TRBV28; d_call: -; j_call: TRBJ2-1; cdr3_nt: TGTGCCAGCAGTTTATCACCCCCCAATGAGCAGTTCTTC; cdr3_aa: CASSLSPPNEQFF
clone_size: -; v_call: TRBV6-5; d_call: TRBD1; j_call: TRBJ1-5; cdr3_nt: TGTGCCAGCCGTACGAGGGGGCCGGGGCCCCAGCATTTT; cdr3_aa: CASRTRGPGPQHF
clone_size: -; v_call: TRBV6-5; d_call: -; j_call: TRBJ2-2; cdr3_nt: TGTGCCAGCAGCCTACTGGACGCCGGAATCGGGGAGCTGTTTTTT; cdr3_aa: CASSLLDAGIGELFF
clone_size: -; v_call: TRBV5-1; d_call: TRBD2; j_call: TRBJ2-3; cdr3_nt: TGCGCCAGCAGCTTGGAAGCGAGCGGGACCCTGGAGTATTTT; cdr3_aa: CASSLEASGTLEYF
clone_size: -; v_call: TRBV11-3; d_call: -; j_call: TRBJ2-1; cdr3_nt: TGTGCCAGCAGCTTATTCGGGGATCATGAGCAGTTCTTC; cdr3_aa: CASSLFGDHEQFF
clone_size: -; v_call: TRBV5-5; d_call: -; j_call: TRBJ1-4; cdr3_nt: TGTGCCAGCAGCTTGGTAGCAGGGATACGGGAAAAACTGTTTTTT; cdr3_aa: CASSLVAGIREKLFF
clone_size: -; v_call: TRBV4-3; d_call: -; j_call: TRBJ2-3; cdr3_nt: TGCGCCAGCAGCCAAGACACAGGTACCCCCGGGTTTCCAGATACGCAGTATTTT; cdr3_aa: CASSQDTGTPGFPDTQYF
clone_size: -; v_call: TRBV7-2; d_call: TRBD2; j_call: TRBJ2-7; cdr3_nt: TGTGCCAGCAGCTTAGCGCTAGGACTAGCATCCTACGAGCAGTACTTC; cdr3_aa: CASSLALGLASYEQYF
clone_size: -; v_call: TRBV14; d_call: -; j_call: TRBJ1-2; cdr3_nt: TGTGCCAGCAGCCAAGGGTACTATGGCTACACCTTC; cdr3_aa: CASSQGYYGYTF
clone_size: -; v_call: TRBV6-2/TRBV6-3; d_call: TRBD2; j_call: TRBJ2-5; cdr3_nt: TGTGCCAGCAGCCCAGCGGGGGGGGTAGAGACCCAGTACTTC; cdr3_aa: CASSPAGGVETQYF
clone_size: -; v_call: TRBV5-1; d_call: -; j_call: TRBJ2-5; cdr3_nt: TGCGCCAGCACCATTCCGGGACATGAAGAGACCCAGTACTTC; cdr3_aa: CASTIPGHEETQYF
clone_size: once; v_call: TRBV30; d_call: -; j_call: TRBJ1-3; cdr3_nt: TGTGCCTGGAGCCGAGGAACTGGAAACACCATATATTTT; cdr3_aa: CAWSRGTGNTIYF
clone_size: -; v_call: TRBV24-1; d_call: TRBD1; j_call: TRBJ1-1; cdr3_nt: TGTGCCACCAGTGAGCCGGGACAGGGAGTTACTGAAGCTTTCTTT; cdr3_aa: CATSEPGQGVTEAFF
clone_size: -; v_call: TRBV5-1; d_call: -; j_call: TRBJ1-3; cdr3_nt: TGCGCCAGCAGCTCCGGAAACTCTGGAAACACCATATATTTT; cdr3_aa: CASSSGNSGNTIYF
clone_size: -; v_call: TRBV5-6; d_call: -; j_call: TRBJ1-3; cdr3_nt: TGTGCCAGCAGCTTGGACGGGGTCAGGCTCTCTGGAAACACCATATATTTT; cdr3_aa: CASSLDGVRLSGNTIYF
clone_size: -; v_call: TRBV5-1; d_call: TRBD1; j_call: TRBJ1-2; cdr3_nt: TGCGCCAGCAGCTTGTTAGCCGGAGGGACAGCTAACTATGGCTACACCTTC; cdr3_aa: CASSLLAGGTANYGYTF
clone_size: -; v_call: TRBV6-5; d_call: -; j_call: TRBJ2-5; cdr3_nt: TGTGCCAGCAGTCCCTACCTTGAATATACCCAGTACTTC; cdr3_aa: CASSPYLEYTQYF
clone_size: -; v_call: TRBV28; d_call: TRBD1; j_call: TRBJ1-1; cdr3_nt: TGTGCCAGCAGCCCGAGACAGGGAAGAGCTTTCTTT; cdr3_aa: CASSPRQGRAFF
clone_size: -; v_call: TRBV20-1; d_call: -; j_call: TRBJ1-5; cdr3_nt: TGCAGTGCTAGTAGGCAGGGCGGACTTAACAATCAGCCCCAGCATTTT; cdr3_aa: CSASRQGGLNNQPQHF
clone_size: -; v_call: TRBV12-3/TRBV12-4; d_call: -; j_call: TRBJ1-6; cdr3_nt: TGTGCCAGCCGGCGACGGTTTAATTCACCCCTCCACTTT; cdr3_aa: CASRRRFNSPLHF
clone_size: -; v_call: TRBV5-1; d_call: -; j_call: TRBJ2-2; cdr3_nt: TGCGCCAGCAGCTTGCAGCAGGCAGCCACCGGGGAGCTGTTTTTT; cdr3_aa: CASSLQQAATGELFF
clone_size: -; v_call: TRBV6-1; d_call: -; j_call: TRBJ1-1; cdr3_nt: TGTGCCAGCAGTGAAACCCATTCCACTGAAGCTTTCTTT; cdr3_aa: CASSETHSTEAFF
clone_size: -; v_call: TRBV19; d_call: -; j_call: TRBJ2-6; cdr3_nt: TGTGCCAGTAGTATTGGGGAATGGGGAGTGTCTGGGGCCAACGTCCTGACTTTC; cdr3_aa: CASSIGEWGVSGANVLTF
clone_size: -; v_call: TRBV6-5; d_call: -; j_call: TRBJ1-5; cdr3_nt: TGTGCCACGAAGGGCAGCCTAAGCAATCAGCCCCAGCATTTT; cdr3_aa: CATKGSLSNQPQHF